This T cell receptor (beta chain) was captured in a study of shared clonotypes between healthy human individuals (dated by TCRdb to between 2020 and 2021). About the full investigation: The cohort included three men and a couple of women between 18 and 49 years of age. Libraries were prepared and TCR repertoires were sequenced by different laboratories using diverse techniques, in order to increase sequencing depth and limit assay-specific biases. Per donor, three plates each were used for CD4 naive and CD4 memory, two for CD8 naive, and one for CD8 memory. Blood TCR repertoires of about five healthy adults were deeply sequenced to estimate repertoire size and the extent of clonotype sharing between individuals. Between about 0.8 and 9 billion PBMCs per donor were obtained by leukapheresis.

Donors were healthy HIV-negative adults with no recently reported acute infections or vaccinations. Every donor was a Caucasian adult living in Nashville, Tennessee, USA. Magnetic negative selection was used to enrich CD4+ T cells, after which naive cells were positively selected on CD45RA and the negative fraction became the memory subset. Blood was obtained by leukapheresis, after which PBMCs were separated by Ficoll-Histopaque density gradient centrifugation and cryopreserved in liquid nitrogen vapor phase. Analytical flow cytometry was used to check the purity and quantity of every magnetically sorted T cell population. Genomic DNA was isolated from each sorted fraction and quantified by UV absorbance on a Nanodrop 2000c. Using the deep immunoSEQ assay, multiplex PCR amplified TCR CDR3 regions from genomic DNA. Extracted genomic DNA from each cell subset was spread evenly across all wells of several immunoSEQ 96-well plates, with each plate serving as a replicate. For sorted subsets, approximately 190 ng genomic DNA, equal to about 30,000 T cell genomes, was loaded into each replicate PCR. Purified libraries were quantified with a Qubit 3.0 fluorometer, sized on a Bioanalyzer 2100, and re-quantified with the KAPA Library Quantification kit. Each immunoSEQ 96-well plate was sequenced on its own single-read 150-cycle Illumina NextSeq 550 flow cell. Processing in the source paper ran as follows. Because the immunoSEQ output included only junctional sequences and no quality scores, the filtering could not be the same as the filtering used for full-length reads. To assign V/J genes and CDR3, sequences were annotated using PyIR, a Python wrapper for IgBLAST v1.9, with IMGT germline references. Reads were filtered out if the reads had weak V/J assignments (E-value above 1e-6), no CDR3, stop codons, out-of-frame junctions, or ambiguous translated residues. V3J clonotypes were defined by identical inferred V gene, J gene, and CDR3 amino acid sequence. The percentage overlap between two repertoires was calculated by dividing the number of shared unique clonotypes by the size of the smaller repertoire. Repertoire richness was assessed with RTK rarefaction, the Chao1 estimator, and Recon v2.1 estimates of unobserved clonotypes. For all TCRbeta clonotypes obtained by the gDNA method from several donors, generation probabilities were computed with OLGA. TCRdb mirrors the immuneACCESS table, restricted to in-frame sequences. Some clones are absent from its copies; in checked studies, under half trace to an unresolved V gene, and the reason for the others is unknown. The DNA was the basis for D and trimming; V, J and clone size are from that table. The sample table shows roughly 2 million clones, and nearly 97% are seen once. The top ten clones comprise roughly 0.13% of the sample.

Overall study results and their limits: Larger estimated clonotype richness was generally found for naive subsets than for memory subsets. Incomplete sequencing was indicated by rarefaction of sorted-subset datasets, despite the large sequencing depth. About 5% of naive CD4, more than 3% of naive CD8, approximately 2% of memory CD4, and 0.4% of memory CD8 clonotypes were shared across several donors. Compared with non-shared clonotypes, the clonotypes found in all four sorted-subset donors had higher generation probabilities. Based on pairwise subsampling, the degree of clonotype sharing among donors was expected to be affected by sequencing depth. Because the study included only a small number of donors, the genetic and exposure-history diversity represented was limited. Sampling was restricted to blood, and TCR repertoires in tissues likely differ from the TCR repertoires found in blood.

As encoded in the germline V gene, CDR1 is KGHSH while CDR2 is LQKENI. Its CDR3 holds 16 amino acids, cysteine through phenylalanine. Only CDR3 DNA remains: 48 bases, in frame from the first base. V is clipped by 3 bases and J by 1 base, and the sequence between their germline boundaries is 14 bases long. Details on this clone: Its binding antigen is unknown. Base-call qualities are not available, and no considerably larger clone is one nucleotide away.

The source of this sequence is a man between 18 and 29 years old in good health. Sequencing was performed on naive CD4+ T cells sorted from blood. The cell subset or site tag for this specimen amounts to: CD45RA+ positively selected. The chain joins TRBV18 to TRBJ2-3; a confident D gene designation cannot be given. The nucleotides read TGTGCCAGCTCACCCTTTCTTGGGATTGGCACAGATACGCAGTATTTT. It encodes CASSPFLGIGTDTQYF.